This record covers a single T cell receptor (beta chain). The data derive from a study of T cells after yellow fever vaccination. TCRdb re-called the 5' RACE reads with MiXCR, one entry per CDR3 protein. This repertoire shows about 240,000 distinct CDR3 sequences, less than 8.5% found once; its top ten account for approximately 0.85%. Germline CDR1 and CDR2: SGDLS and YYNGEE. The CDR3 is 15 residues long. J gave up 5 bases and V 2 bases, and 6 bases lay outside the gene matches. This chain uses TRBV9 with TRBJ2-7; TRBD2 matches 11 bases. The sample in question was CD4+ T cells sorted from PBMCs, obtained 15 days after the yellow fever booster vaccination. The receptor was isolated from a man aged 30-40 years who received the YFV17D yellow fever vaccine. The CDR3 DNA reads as TGTGCCAGCAGCGTCGATAGCGGGAGGGCCAACGAGCAGTACTTC. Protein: CASSVDSGRANEQYF. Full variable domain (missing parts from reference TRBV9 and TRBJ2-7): DSGVTQTPKHLITATGQRVTLRCSPRSGDLSVYWYQQSLDQGLQFLIQYYNGEERAKGNILERFSAQQFPDLHSELNLSSLELGDSALYFCASSVDSGRANEQYFGPGTRLTVT.